This T cell receptor beta chain was profiled in a study of human T cells and chemical hapten exposure. Study-wide background: Chiefly female patients presented with alopecia areata, totalis or universalis.

This CDR3 contains 14 residues. The ends were cut back, 6 bases at V and 8 bases at J, with 14 bases in the middle. The library tagged individual cDNA molecules with unique molecular identifiers. Per the authors' pipeline: The number of TCRs in each sample had a median of about 100,000 and spanned roughly 23,224 to 700,000. TCRdb reprocessed the RACE reads with MiXCR, giving one entry per CDR3 protein. It is TCRdb's table, rather than the study itself, that gives the V and J calls and clone size. This table has 73,000 or so distinct CDR3 sequences, 7.5% to 9.5% appearing once. Specified time point: patch test 2, 6 weeks after DPC sensitization. Treatment reported: therapeutic diphenylcyclopropenone sensitization with weekly scalp DPC.

V and J are TRBV12-3 or TRBV12-4 and TRBJ1-6; possible D gene TRBD1, 6 bases. The sample here was whole blood, taken in connection with sensitization to the hapten diphenylcyclopropenone (DPC). The TCR sequence derives from a woman aged 45 to 65 with alopecia areata. Some clones in this sample may be carry-over from other donors' samples. The CDR3 loop reads CASRGRGGDSPLHF. CDR3 bases: TGTGCCAGCAGGGGTCGAGGGGGAGATTCACCCCTCCACTTT.